This T cell receptor beta chain was captured by sequencing in a study of T cell repertoires in cytomegalovirus infection. Study outcomes and limitations: Dominating the ex vivo response were HLA-C-restricted CMV-specific TCR beta clonotypes.

TCRdb independently ran MiXCR on the reads; one entry per CDR3 protein. The table shows some 680,000 distinct CDR3 sequences, with about 40% occurring only once. This clonotype has just a few counts. Its antigen is not known. The sequence came from a human donor in good health (CMV status not recorded). Some clones in this sample may be carry-over from other donors' samples. Material for sequencing was PBMCs.

CDR3 sequence (DNA): TGTGCCAGCAGACATGGAGGGTCGGACACAGATACGCAGTATTTT. Translated, it gives CASRHGGSDTDTQYF. V is TRBV6-2 or TRBV6-3 and J is TRBJ2-3; possible D gene TRBD2, 6 bases. The CDR3 runs 15 residues. Germline V gene sequence: CDR1 MNHEY, CDR2 SVGEGT. V was pared by 6 bases and J by 2 bases, with 15 bases between.